The rows below give T cell receptor beta chains drawn from one sample of a study of blood T cells in healthy people across ages. TCRdb independently ran MiXCR on the 5' RACE reads; one entry per CDR3 protein. The sample has over a million distinct CDR3 sequences, approximately 42% seen once. What was sequenced was blood. The receptors come from a woman under 30 in good health. CDR3s include the opening cysteine and the closing phenylalanine or tryptophan.

TRBV27,CASSSVGSQPQHF
TRBV20-1,CSARVWGQGRYEQYF
TRBV6-6,CASSIGQGYNQPQHF
TRBV29-1,CSVDRANTGELFF
TRBV7-2,CASSFDRGSETQYF
TRBV6-6,CASSGEGRGAHFEQFF
TRBV10-3,CAISEQQVHNEKLFF
TRBV20-1,CSALNRDTTYEQYF
TRBV7-9,CASSRLTGRNTEAFF
TRBV10-3,CAISDVTTQDGYTF
TRBV10-3,CAISERGTANTQYF
TRBV9,CASSVGSWADTQYF
TRBV4-1,CASSQVEDQPQHF
TRBV7-9,CASSSSKGTRQETQYF
TRBV5-1,CASSLAVDEQYF
TRBV6-1,CASSEVREKAFF
TRBV7-9,CASSFLQGAEAFF
TRBV20-1,CSARTGTGDYEQYF
TRBV4-1,CASSKLAGTIQETQYF
TRBV3-1,CASSQDPGSSIEAFF
TRBV12-3/TRBV12-4,CASTSGRRISNNYGYTF
TRBV19,CASSFGTRGFDEQYF
TRBV6-6,CASSYPTVKGYTF
TRBV4-3,CASSHPGTSGAPGGNEQFF
TRBV25-1,CASSNDRSYNSPLHF
TRBV6-2/TRBV6-3,CASSYSGIAYNEQYF
TRBV29-1,CSVEGLAPNEQFF
TRBV10-3,CAISTTAMSYTF
TRBV18,CASSQSETRGADTQYF
TRBV20-1,CSASFLSLGVGQPQHF
TRBV28,CASSPQGVSQPQHF
TRBV4-3,CASSQNTGTGSGNTIYF
TRBV12-3/TRBV12-4,CASSLNSVHGYTF
TRBV3-1,CASSPGPPRGGELFF
TRBV28,CASSSGLGDYEQYF
TRBV10-3,CAISPLGQTSTDTQYF
TRBV7-9,CASSGPGTGGYEQYF
TRBV5-1,CASSLGQGLSEAFF
TRBV11-2,CASSRLTGTSDSYEQYF
TRBV12-3/TRBV12-4,CASSATSGRGSYNKQFF
TRBV5-4,CASSLAPASQETQYF
TRBV10-3,CAISEPLGLGNNEQYF
TRBV29-1,CSVEKDRGNGELFF
TRBV6-2/TRBV6-3,CASSYLNIMTRRGYTDTQYF
TRBV6-5,CASSSGHTEQYF
TRBV7-3,CASSGGSGSYNEQYF
TRBV12-3/TRBV12-4,CASSFGLTGSRYF
TRBV24-1,CATQYTDTQYF
TRBV3-1,CASSQGVTYGYTF
TRBV6-5,CASSSDRNTDTQYF
TRBV20-1,CSASLLRSEQFF
TRBV6-5,CASSYSGRGTDTQYF
TRBV6-2/TRBV6-3,CASSSQYGTQYF
TRBV7-2,CASSLVGTGHSNTEAFF
TRBV28,CASSPWTSGTKETQYF
TRBV12-5,CASGLADTNQPQHF
TRBV3-1,CASSSYRGTYEQYF
TRBV6-2/TRBV6-3,CASRPNRVGNQPQHF
TRBV13,CASSLGGEGETQYF